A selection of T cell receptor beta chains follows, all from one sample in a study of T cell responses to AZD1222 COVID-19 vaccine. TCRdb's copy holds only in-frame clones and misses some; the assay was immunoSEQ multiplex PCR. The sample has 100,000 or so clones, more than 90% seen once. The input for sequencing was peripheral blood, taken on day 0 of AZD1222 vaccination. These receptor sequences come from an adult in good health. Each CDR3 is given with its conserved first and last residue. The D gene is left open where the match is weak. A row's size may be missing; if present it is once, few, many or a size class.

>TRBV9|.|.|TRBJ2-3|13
CASSTTSTDTQYF
TGTGCCAGCAGCACGACTAGCACAGATACGCAGTATTTT
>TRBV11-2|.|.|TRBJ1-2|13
CASSFDSNYGYTF
TGTGCCAGCAGCTTCGACAGTAACTATGGCTACACCTTC
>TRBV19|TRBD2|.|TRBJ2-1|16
CASSIGLAGGLNEQFF
TGTGCCAGTAGTATAGGGCTAGCGGGAGGGTTGAATGAGCAGTTCTTC
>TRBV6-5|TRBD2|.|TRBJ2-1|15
CASSSIAGPYNEQFF
TGTGCCAGCAGTTCCATAGCGGGGCCCTACAATGAGCAGTTCTTC
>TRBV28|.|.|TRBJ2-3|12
CASSSNWGTQYF
TGTGCCAGCAGTTCGAACTGGGGTACGCAGTATTTT
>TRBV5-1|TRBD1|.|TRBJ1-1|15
CASSLDRGMNTEAFF
TGCGCCAGCAGCTTGGACAGGGGGATGAACACTGAAGCTTTCTTT
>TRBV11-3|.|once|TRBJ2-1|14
CASSLAGEGNEQFF
TGTGCCAGCAGCTTAGCAGGAGAAGGGAATGAGCAGTTCTTC
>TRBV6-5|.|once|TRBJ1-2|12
CASRGTAKGYTF
TGTGCCAGCAGGGGGACGGCAAAAGGCTACACCTTC
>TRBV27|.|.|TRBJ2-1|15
CASSLLQGGGNEQFF
TGTGCCAGCAGTTTATTACAGGGCGGAGGCAATGAGCAGTTCTTC
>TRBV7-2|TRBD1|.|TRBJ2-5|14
CASTRNRGRETQYF
TGTGCCAGCACCCGGAACAGGGGACGAGAGACCCAGTACTTC
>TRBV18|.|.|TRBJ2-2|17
CASSQTQARANTGELFF
TGTGCCAGCTCACAGACCCAGGCCAGGGCGAACACCGGGGAGCTGTTTTTT
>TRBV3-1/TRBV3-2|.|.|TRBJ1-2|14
CASSQGKGRAGYTF
TGTGCCAGCAGCCAAGGGAAGGGTAGGGCTGGCTACACCTTC
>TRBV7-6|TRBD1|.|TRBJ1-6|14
CASSSGTVNSPLHF
TGTGCCAGCAGTTCCGGGACAGTTAATTCACCCCTCCACTTT
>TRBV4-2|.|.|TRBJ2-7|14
CASSHPRQAYEQYF
TGTGCCAGCAGCCACCCCCGACAGGCCTACGAGCAGTACTTC
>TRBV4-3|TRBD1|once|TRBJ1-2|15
CASSQEGWTGNGYTF
TGCGCCAGCAGCCAAGAAGGGTGGACAGGGAATGGCTACACCTTC
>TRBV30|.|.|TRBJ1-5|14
CAWSRDSGPQPQHF
TGTGCCTGGAGTAGGGACTCGGGACCTCAGCCCCAGCATTTT